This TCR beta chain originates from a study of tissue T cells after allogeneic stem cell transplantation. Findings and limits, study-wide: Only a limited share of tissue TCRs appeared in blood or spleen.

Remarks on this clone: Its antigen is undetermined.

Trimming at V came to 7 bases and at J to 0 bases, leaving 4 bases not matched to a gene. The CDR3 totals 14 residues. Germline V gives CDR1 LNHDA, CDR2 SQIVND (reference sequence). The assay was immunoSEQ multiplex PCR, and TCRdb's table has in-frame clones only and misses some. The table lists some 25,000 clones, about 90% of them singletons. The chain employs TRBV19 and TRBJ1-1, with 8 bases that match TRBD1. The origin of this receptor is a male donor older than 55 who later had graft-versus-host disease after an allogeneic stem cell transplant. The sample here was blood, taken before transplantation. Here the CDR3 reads CASIRTGMNTEAFF. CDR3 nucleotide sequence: TGTGCCAGTATTCGGACAGGGATGAACACTGAAGCTTTCTTT.